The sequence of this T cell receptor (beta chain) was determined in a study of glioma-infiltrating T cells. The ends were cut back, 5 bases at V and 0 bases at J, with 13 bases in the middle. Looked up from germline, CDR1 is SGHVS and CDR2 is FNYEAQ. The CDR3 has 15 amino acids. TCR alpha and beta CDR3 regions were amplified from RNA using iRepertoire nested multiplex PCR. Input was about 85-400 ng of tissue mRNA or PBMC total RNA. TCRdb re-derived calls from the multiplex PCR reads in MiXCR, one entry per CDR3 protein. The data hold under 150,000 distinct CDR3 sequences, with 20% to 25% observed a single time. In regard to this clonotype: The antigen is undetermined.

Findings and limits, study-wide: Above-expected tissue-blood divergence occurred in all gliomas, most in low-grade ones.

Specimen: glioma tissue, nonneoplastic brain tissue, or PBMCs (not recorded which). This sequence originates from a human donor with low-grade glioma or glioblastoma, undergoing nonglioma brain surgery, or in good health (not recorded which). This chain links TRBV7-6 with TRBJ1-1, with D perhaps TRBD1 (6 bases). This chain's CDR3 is CASSLLQGMNTEAFF. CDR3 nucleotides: TGTGCCAGCAGCCTATTACAGGGTATGAACACTGAAGCTTTCTTT. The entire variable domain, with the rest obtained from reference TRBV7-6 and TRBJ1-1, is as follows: GAGVSQSPRYKVTKRGQDVALRCDPISGHVSLYWYRQALGQGPEFLTYFNYEAQQDKSGLPNDRFSAERPEGSISTLTIQRTEQRDSAMYRCASSLLQGMNTEAFFGQGTRLTVV.